The rows below give T cell receptor beta chains drawn from one sample of a study of cytomegalovirus exposure and HLA in healthy donors. Measured with immunoSEQ multiplex PCR; TCRdb has only the in-frame clones, and not every one. The sample has approximately 130,000 clones; 80% to 85% are singletons. The sequenced sample was PBMCs. The receptors stem from a boy younger than 18 in good health and CMV-seronegative. The CDR3 runs from the conserved cysteine through the conserved F or W. D genes are given only for firm matches. The size entry is marked missing in some rows and otherwise reads once, few, many or a size class.

cdr3_aa cdr3_nt d_call clone_size j_call v_call
CASSPRDRPYEQYF TGTGCCAGCAGCCCAAGGGACAGACCCTACGAGCAGTACTTC TRBD1 NA TRBJ2-7 TRBV11-2
CASSLVAGGAYNEQFF TGTGCCAGCAGCTTGGTGGCGGGAGGGGCCTACAATGAGCAGTTCTTC TRBD2 few TRBJ2-1 TRBV5-4
CASSYRGLSNEKLFF TGTGCCAGCAGCTACAGGGGGCTGTCTAATGAAAAACTGTTTTTT TRBD1 few TRBJ1-4 TRBV7-8
CASSQSGRTDTQYF TGCGCCAGCAGCCAGAGCGGGCGGACAGATACGCAGTATTTT NA NA TRBJ2-3 TRBV4-3
CSGGSGVGEQYF TGCAGCGGCGGCAGCGGGGTGGGGGAGCAGTACTTC TRBD2 NA TRBJ2-7 TRBV29-1
CASSWISDGNEQFF TGCGCCAGCAGTTGGATTAGCGATGGGAATGAGCAGTTCTTC NA NA TRBJ2-1 TRBV5-1
CAWSATSGIPYEQYF TGTGCCTGGAGCGCGACTAGCGGGATTCCCTACGAGCAGTACTTC TRBD2 NA TRBJ2-7 TRBV30
CASRAGQGAVSPLHF TGTGCCAGCAGGGCCGGACAGGGGGCGGTTTCACCCCTCCACTTT TRBD1 NA TRBJ1-6 TRBV27
CATKEYRGSTDTQYF TGTGCCACGAAGGAATACAGGGGTTCCACAGATACGCAGTATTTT TRBD1 NA TRBJ2-3 TRBV5-4
CASSSPVDGYTF TGTGCCAGCAGCTCGCCAGTGGATGGCTACACCTTC NA NA TRBJ1-2 TRBV7-9
CASSLRGQETQYF TGTGCCAGCAGTTTACGAGGGCAAGAGACCCAGTACTTC NA NA TRBJ2-5 TRBV27
CASSPGLAGRGGDTQYF TGTGCCAGCAGCCCAGGACTAGCGGGAAGGGGGGGAGATACGCAGTATTTT TRBD2 NA TRBJ2-3 TRBV7-9
CASSIHRGLSYEQYF TGTGCCAGTAGTATACACAGGGGGCTATCCTACGAGCAGTACTTC TRBD1 NA TRBJ2-7 TRBV19
CASSSRTGSNQPQHF TGTGCCAGCAGCAGCAGGACAGGATCCAATCAGCCCCAGCATTTT TRBD1 NA TRBJ1-5 TRBV7-2
CASGFVPGSGRETQYF TGTGCTAGTGGTTTCGTCCCGGGATCCGGGCGCGAGACCCAGTACTTC NA NA TRBJ2-5 TRBV12-5
CASRDLGGAGELFF TGTGCCAGCAGAGACCTCGGGGGGGCCGGGGAGCTGTTTTTT TRBD2 NA TRBJ2-2 TRBV11-2
CASSATSGRGEQYF TGTGCCAGTAGTGCGACTAGCGGGAGGGGAGAGCAGTACTTC TRBD2 NA TRBJ2-7 TRBV19
CASSNRPFGGVAYEQYF TGTGCCAGTAGTAACCGACCGTTCGGCGGAGTCGCCTACGAGCAGTACTTC NA once TRBJ2-7 TRBV19
CASRVAGANVLTF TGTGCCAGCAGAGTCGCGGGGGCCAACGTCCTGACTTTC NA NA TRBJ2-6 TRBV2
CASNLGTGPGELFF TGTGCCAGCAATCTGGGGACAGGACCCGGGGAGCTGTTTTTT TRBD1 NA TRBJ2-2 TRBV6-1
CASSEPQGPYNEQFF TGTGCCAGCAGTGAACCCCAGGGCCCCTACAATGAGCAGTTCTTC NA NA TRBJ2-1 TRBV6-1
CASTRGETQYF TGTGCCAGCACCAGGGGGGAGACCCAGTACTTC TRBD1 NA TRBJ2-5 TRBV6-5
CASSLQAGELFF TGTGCCAGCAGCTTACAGGCCGGGGAGCTGTTTTTT NA NA TRBJ2-2 TRBV13
CASSLWTTQETQYF TGTGCCAGCAGCCTATGGACAACACAAGAGACCCAGTACTTC NA once TRBJ2-5 TRBV7-9
CASSQALDTNEQFF TGCGCCAGCAGCCAAGCCCTCGACACTAATGAGCAGTTCTTC NA few TRBJ2-1 TRBV4-3
CAWSVKGLIRETQYF TGTGCCTGGAGTGTAAAGGGACTGATTCGGGAGACCCAGTACTTC NA NA TRBJ2-5 TRBV30
CANLDRVNTGELFF TGTGCCAACCTGGACAGGGTGAACACCGGGGAGCTGTTTTTT TRBD1 NA TRBJ2-2 TRBV27
CASSINPGQVTFNTEAFF TGTGCCAGCAGCATCAATCCGGGACAGGTGACGTTTAACACTGAAGCTTTCTTT TRBD1 NA TRBJ1-1 TRBV5-4
CAWSVGSGQANSPLHF TGTGCCTGGAGTGTAGGTTCGGGACAGGCTAATTCACCCCTCCACTTT TRBD1 once TRBJ1-6 TRBV30
CASSQDREETQYF TGCGCCAGCAGCCAAGATAGGGAGGAGACCCAGTACTTC NA once TRBJ2-5 TRBV4-1
CASSYGGDGTEAFF TGTGCCAGCAGTTACGGAGGGGATGGCACTGAAGCTTTCTTT NA NA TRBJ1-1 TRBV6-5
CASSLGQGNTIYF TGTGCCAGCAGCTTAGGACAGGGAAACACCATATATTTT NA NA TRBJ1-3 TRBV7-2
CASSPWAGDYNEQFF TGTGCCAGCAGCCCCTGGGCGGGAGACTACAATGAGCAGTTCTTC TRBD2 NA TRBJ2-1 TRBV7-9
CASSDAGTGVKKLFF TGTGCCAGCAGTGACGCCGGGACAGGGGTGAAAAAACTGTTTTTT TRBD1 NA TRBJ1-4 TRBV25-1
CASSLSSYEQYF TGTGCCAGCAGCCTGAGCTCCTACGAGCAGTACTTC NA NA TRBJ2-7 TRBV7-8
CASSPYGQLTEAFF TGTGCCAGCAGCCCTTACGGACAGCTCACTGAAGCTTTCTTT NA NA TRBJ1-1 TRBV7-6
CASKTGSGGYTF TGTGCCAGTAAGACAGGGAGTGGTGGCTACACCTTC TRBD1 NA TRBJ1-2 TRBV19
CASSSSGASSYEQYF TGTGCCAGCAGTTCAAGCGGGGCGAGCTCCTACGAGCAGTACTTC TRBD2 NA TRBJ2-7 TRBV28
CASSPRQGFNEKLFF TGTGCCAGCAGCCCGCGACAGGGCTTTAATGAAAAACTGTTTTTT TRBD1 NA TRBJ1-4 TRBV9
CASSERVSGYEQYF TGTGCCAGCAGTGAAAGGGTTAGCGGCTACGAGCAGTACTTC NA NA TRBJ2-7 TRBV6-1
CASSPRDRVSYEQYF TGTGCCAGCAGCCCCCGGGACAGGGTTTCCTACGAGCAGTACTTC TRBD1 NA TRBJ2-7 TRBV9
CASSWSQGIGEQYF TGTGCCAGCTCCTGGAGCCAGGGGATTGGCGAGCAGTACTTC NA few TRBJ2-7 TRBV18
CASSQEGTGMWINEQFF TGCGCCAGCAGCCAAGAGGGAACGGGGATGTGGATCAATGAGCAGTTCTTC NA once TRBJ2-1 TRBV4-1
CASSNDRVVEQFF TGTGCCAGTAGCAACGACAGGGTTGTTGAGCAGTTCTTC TRBD1 once TRBJ2-1 TRBV19
CASSPEDSINEQFF TGCGCCAGCAGCCCCGAGGACTCTATTAATGAGCAGTTCTTC NA NA TRBJ2-1 TRBV4-3
CAWSYGTSGISDTQYF TGTGCCTGGAGTTACGGGACTAGCGGGATCTCAGATACGCAGTATTTT TRBD2 NA TRBJ2-3 TRBV30
CSSSSDRASGNTIYF TGTTCCAGCAGCTCTGACAGGGCTTCCGGAAACACCATATATTTT TRBD1 NA TRBJ1-3 TRBV7-9
CASSVGRGNIQYF TGTGCCAGTAGTGTCGGACGGGGAAACATTCAGTACTTC NA NA TRBJ2-4 TRBV19
CASSYGSGQENIQYF TGTGCCAGCAGTTATGGCAGCGGGCAGGAAAACATTCAGTACTTC NA NA TRBJ2-4 TRBV6-5
CASSSGRTEAFF TGTGCCAGCAGCTCAGGTCGCACTGAAGCTTTCTTT NA few TRBJ1-1 TRBV5-4
CASGPGYTGELFF TGTGCCAGCGGTCCGGGGTACACCGGGGAGCTGTTTTTT NA NA TRBJ2-2 TRBV27
CAWSPLGREETQYF TGTGCCTGGAGTCCACTAGGTCGGGAAGAGACCCAGTACTTC NA NA TRBJ2-5 TRBV30
CASSLSGTGLYNEQFF TGTGCCAGCAGCTTATCCGGGACAGGGCTCTACAATGAGCAGTTCTTC TRBD1 NA TRBJ2-1 TRBV7-9
CASSTHRDRFYEQYF TGTGCCAGCAGCACCCACCGGGACAGGTTCTACGAGCAGTACTTC TRBD1 NA TRBJ2-7 TRBV7-8
CATFPTGTSGRVVAYNEQFF TGTGCCACATTCCCTACCGGGACTAGCGGGAGAGTAGTCGCCTACAATGAGCAGTTCTTC TRBD2 NA TRBJ2-1 TRBV15
CASSQDPGQGPLEQYF TGTGCCAGCAGCCAAGATCCGGGACAGGGACCCCTGGAGCAGTACTTC TRBD1 NA TRBJ2-7 TRBV14
CASSLSRGYNEQFF TGTGCCAGCAGCTTGTCCCGGGGCTACAATGAGCAGTTCTTC NA NA TRBJ2-1 TRBV5-6
CAWSDEGQGYGNTIYF TGTGCCTGGAGTGACGAAGGACAGGGGTATGGAAACACCATATATTTT TRBD1 NA TRBJ1-3 TRBV30
CASSPDRARDYGYTF TGCGCCAGCAGCCCTGACAGGGCAAGGGACTATGGCTACACCTTC TRBD1 NA TRBJ1-2 TRBV5-1
CASSWTGAADTQYF TGTGCCAGCAGTTGGACGGGAGCAGCAGATACGCAGTATTTT NA NA TRBJ2-3 TRBV27